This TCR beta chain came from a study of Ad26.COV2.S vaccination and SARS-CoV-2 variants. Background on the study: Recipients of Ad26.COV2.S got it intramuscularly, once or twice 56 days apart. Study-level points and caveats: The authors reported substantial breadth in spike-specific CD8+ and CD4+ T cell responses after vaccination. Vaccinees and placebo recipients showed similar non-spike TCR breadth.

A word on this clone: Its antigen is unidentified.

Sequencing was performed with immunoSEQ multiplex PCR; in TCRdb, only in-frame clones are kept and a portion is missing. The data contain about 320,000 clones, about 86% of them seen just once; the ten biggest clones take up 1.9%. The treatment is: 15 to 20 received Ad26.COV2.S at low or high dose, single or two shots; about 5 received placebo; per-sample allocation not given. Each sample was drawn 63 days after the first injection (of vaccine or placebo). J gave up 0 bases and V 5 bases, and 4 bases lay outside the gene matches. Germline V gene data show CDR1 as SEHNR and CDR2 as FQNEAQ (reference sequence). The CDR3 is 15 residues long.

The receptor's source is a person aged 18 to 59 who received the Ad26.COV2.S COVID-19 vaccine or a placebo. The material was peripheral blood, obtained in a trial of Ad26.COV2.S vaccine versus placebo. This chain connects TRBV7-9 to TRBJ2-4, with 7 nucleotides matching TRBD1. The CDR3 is CASSPRGQAKNIQYF. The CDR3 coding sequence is TGTGCCAGCAGCCCAAGGGGGCAAGCCAAAAACATTCAGTACTTC.